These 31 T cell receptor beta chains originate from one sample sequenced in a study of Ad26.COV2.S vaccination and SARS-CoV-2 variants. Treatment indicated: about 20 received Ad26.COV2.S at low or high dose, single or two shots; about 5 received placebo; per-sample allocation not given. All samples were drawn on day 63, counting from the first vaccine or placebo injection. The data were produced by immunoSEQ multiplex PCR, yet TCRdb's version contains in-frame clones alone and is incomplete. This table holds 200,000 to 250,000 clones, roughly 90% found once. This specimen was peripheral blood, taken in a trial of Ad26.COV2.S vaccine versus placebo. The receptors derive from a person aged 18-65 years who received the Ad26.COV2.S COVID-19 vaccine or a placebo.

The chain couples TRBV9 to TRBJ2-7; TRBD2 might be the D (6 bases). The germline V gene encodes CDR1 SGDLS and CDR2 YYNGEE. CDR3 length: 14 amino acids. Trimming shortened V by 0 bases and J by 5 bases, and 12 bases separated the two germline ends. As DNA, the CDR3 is TGTGCCAGCAGCGTAGCACTAGCATGGGACGAGCAGTACTTC. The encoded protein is CASSVALAWDEQYF.

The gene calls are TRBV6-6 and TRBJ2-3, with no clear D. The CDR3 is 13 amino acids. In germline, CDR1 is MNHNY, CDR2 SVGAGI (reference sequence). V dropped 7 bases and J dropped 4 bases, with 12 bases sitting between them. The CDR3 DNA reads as TGTGCCAGCACCCTATCCGGACCAGATACGCAGTATTTT. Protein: CASTLSGPDTQYF.

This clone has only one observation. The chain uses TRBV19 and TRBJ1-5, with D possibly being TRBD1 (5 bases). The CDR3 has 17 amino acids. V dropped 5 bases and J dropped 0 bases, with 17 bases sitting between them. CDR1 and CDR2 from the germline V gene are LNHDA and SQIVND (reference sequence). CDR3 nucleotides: TGTGCCAGTAGTTTATTTATCTCGGGACTTAGCAATCAGCCCCAGCATTTT. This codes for CASSLFISGLSNQPQHF.

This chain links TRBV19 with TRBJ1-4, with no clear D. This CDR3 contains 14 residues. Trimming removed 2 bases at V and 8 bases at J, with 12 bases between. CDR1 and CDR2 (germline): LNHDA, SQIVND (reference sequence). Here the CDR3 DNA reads TGTGCCAGTAGTATAATATCGCCAGCCGAAAAACTGTTTTTT. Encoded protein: CASSIISPAEKLFF.

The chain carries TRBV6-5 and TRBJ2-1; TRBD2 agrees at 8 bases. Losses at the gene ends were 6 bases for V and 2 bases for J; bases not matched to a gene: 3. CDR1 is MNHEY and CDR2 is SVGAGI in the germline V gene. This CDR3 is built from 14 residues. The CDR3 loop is CASRPGLAYNEQFF. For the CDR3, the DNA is TGTGCCAGCAGACCGGGACTAGCCTACAATGAGCAGTTCTTC.

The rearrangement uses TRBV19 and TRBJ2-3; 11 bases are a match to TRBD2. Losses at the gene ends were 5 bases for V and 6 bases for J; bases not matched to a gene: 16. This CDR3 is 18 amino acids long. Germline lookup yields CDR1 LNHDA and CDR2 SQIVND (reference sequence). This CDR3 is CASSPLRGGTSGGDTQYF. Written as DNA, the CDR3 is TGTGCCAGTAGTCCCCTGAGGGGGGGGACTAGCGGTGGTGATACGCAGTATTTT.

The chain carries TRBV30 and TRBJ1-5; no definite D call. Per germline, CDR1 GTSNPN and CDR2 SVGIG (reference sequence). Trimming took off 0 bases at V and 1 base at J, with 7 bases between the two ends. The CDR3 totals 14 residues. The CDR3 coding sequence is TGTGCCTGGAGTGTGGTAGGGAGCAATCAGCCCCAGCATTTT. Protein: CAWSVVGSNQPQHF.

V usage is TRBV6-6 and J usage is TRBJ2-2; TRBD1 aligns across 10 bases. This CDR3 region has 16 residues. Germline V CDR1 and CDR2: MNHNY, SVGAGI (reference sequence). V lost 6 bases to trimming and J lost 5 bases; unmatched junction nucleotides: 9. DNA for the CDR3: TGTGCCAGCAGCCGCCCCGGGACAGGGGCGACCGGGGAGCTGTTTTTT. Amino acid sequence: CASSRPGTGATGELFF.

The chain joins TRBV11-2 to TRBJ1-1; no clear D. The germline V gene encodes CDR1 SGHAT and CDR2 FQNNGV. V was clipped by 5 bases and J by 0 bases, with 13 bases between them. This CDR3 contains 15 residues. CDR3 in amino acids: CASSPRTPVNTEAFF. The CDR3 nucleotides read TGTGCCAGCAGCCCGCGGACCCCCGTGAACACTGAAGCTTTCTTT.

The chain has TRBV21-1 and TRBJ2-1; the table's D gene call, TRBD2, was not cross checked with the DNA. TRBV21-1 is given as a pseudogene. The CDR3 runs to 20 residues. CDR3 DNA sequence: TGTGCCAGCAGCGCCCTGACTCCGGGAGGTCAACCGAGCTCCTACAATGAGCAGTTCTTC. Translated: CASSALTPGGQPSSYNEQFF.

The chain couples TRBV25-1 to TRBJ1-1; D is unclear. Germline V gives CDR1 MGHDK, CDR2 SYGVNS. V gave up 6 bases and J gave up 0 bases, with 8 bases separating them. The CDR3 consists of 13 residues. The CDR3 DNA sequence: TGTGCCAGCAGCCCGCCTATGAACACTGAAGCTTTCTTT. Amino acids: CASSPPMNTEAFF.

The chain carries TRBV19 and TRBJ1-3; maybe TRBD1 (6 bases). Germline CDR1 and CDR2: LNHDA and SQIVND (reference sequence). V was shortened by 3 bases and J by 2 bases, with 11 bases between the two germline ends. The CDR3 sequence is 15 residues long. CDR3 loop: CASSIAGGTGNTIYF. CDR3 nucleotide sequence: TGTGCCAGTAGTATCGCCGGGGGCACTGGAAACACCATATATTTT.

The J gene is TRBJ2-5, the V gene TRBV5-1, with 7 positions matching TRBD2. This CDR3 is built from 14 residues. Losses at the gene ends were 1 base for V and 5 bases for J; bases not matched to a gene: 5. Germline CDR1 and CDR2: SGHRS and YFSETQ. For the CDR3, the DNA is TGCGCCAGCAGCTTGCCCAGGGAGGGTGAGACCCAGTACTTC. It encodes CASSLPREGETQYF. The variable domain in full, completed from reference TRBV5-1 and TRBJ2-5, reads KAGVTQTPRYLIKTRGQQVTLSCSPISGHRSVSWYQQTPGQGLQFLFEYFSETQRNKGNFPGRFSGRQFSNSRSEMNVSTLELGDSALYLCASSLPREGETQYFGPGTRLLVL.

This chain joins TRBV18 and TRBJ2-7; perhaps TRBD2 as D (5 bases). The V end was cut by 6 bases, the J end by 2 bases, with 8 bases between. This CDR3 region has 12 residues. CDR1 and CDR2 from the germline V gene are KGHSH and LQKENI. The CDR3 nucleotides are TGTGCCAGCTCGGAGGCTACCTACGAGCAGTACTTC. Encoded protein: CASSEATYEQYF.

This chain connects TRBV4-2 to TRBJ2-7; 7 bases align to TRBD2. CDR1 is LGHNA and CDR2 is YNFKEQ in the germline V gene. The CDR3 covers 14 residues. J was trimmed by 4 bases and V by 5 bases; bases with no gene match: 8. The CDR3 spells CASSDWGGVYEQYF. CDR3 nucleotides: TGTGCCAGCAGCGACTGGGGGGGAGTGTACGAGCAGTACTTC.

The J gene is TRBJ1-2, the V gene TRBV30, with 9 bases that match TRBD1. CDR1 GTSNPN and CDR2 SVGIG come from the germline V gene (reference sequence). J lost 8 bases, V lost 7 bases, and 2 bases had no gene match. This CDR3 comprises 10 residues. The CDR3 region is CALDRGGYTF. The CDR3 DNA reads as TGTGCCTTGGACAGGGGAGGCTACACCTTC.

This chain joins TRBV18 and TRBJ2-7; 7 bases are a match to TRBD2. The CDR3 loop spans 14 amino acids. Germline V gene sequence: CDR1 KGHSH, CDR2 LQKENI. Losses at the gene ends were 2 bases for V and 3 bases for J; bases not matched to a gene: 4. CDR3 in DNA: TGTGCCAGCTCACCAAGGTCTAGCGGCTACGAGCAGTACTTC. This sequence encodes CASSPRSSGYEQYF.

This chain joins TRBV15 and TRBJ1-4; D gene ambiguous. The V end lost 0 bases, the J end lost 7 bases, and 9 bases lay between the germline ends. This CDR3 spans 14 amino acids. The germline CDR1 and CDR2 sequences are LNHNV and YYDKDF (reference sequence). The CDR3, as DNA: TGTGCCACCAGCAGAGATCGGGGAGGTGAAAAACTGTTTTTT. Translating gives CATSRDRGGEKLFF.

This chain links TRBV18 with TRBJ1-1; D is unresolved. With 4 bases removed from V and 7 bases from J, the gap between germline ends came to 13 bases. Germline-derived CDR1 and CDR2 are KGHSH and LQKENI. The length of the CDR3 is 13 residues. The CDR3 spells CASSQLPDGEAFF. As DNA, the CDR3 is TGTGCCAGCTCACAATTACCGGACGGTGAAGCTTTCTTT. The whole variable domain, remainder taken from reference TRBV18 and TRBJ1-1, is NAGVMQNPRHLVRRRGQEARLRCSPMKGHSHVYWYRQLPEEGLKFMVYLQKENIIDESGMPKERFSAEFPKEGPSILRIQQVVRGDSAAYFCASSQLPDGEAFFGQGTRLTVV.

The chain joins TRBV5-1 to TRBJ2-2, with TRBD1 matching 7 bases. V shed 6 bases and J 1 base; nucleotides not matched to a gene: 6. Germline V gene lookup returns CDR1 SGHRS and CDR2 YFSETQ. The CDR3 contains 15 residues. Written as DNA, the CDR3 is TGCGCCAGCACCACGGGACAGCGGAACACCGGGGAGCTGTTTTTT. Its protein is CASTTGQRNTGELFF.

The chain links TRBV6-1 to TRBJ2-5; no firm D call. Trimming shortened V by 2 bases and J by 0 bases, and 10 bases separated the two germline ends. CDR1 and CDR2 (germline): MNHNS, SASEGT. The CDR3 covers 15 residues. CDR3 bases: TGTGCCAGCAGTGAACAGGTCACCTACCAAGAGACCCAGTACTTC. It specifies CASSEQVTYQETQYF.

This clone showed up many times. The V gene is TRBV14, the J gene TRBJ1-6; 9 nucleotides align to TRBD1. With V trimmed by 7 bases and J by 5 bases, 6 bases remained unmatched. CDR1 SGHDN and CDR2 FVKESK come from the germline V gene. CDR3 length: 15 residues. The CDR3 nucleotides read TGTGCCAGCAAGCCGGGACAGGGAAATAATTCACCCCTCCACTTT. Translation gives CASKPGQGNNSPLHF.

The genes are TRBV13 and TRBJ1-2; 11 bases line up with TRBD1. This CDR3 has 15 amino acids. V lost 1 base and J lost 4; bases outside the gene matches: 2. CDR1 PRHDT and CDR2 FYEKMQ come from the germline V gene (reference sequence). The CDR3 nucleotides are TGTGCCAGCAGCTTAGCCGGGACAGGGGGCTATGGCTACACCTTC. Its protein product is CASSLAGTGGYGYTF.

Here the CDR3 DNA reads TGTGCCAGCAGTGAGGGACGAATCTCCTACGAGCAGTACTTC. Its translation: CASSEGRISYEQYF. V gene TRBV2 combines with J gene TRBJ2-7; D may correspond to TRBD1 or TRBD2 (5 bases each). This CDR3 has 14 residues. Germline V lookup: CDR1 SNHLY, CDR2 FYNNEI. The V and J ends lost 3 bases and 0 bases respectively, with 9 bases between them. Drawing the rest from reference TRBV2 and TRBJ2-7, the complete variable domain is EPEVTQTPSHQVTQMGQEVILRCVPISNHLYFYWYRQILGQKVEFLVSFYNNEISEKSEIFDDQFSVERPDGSNFTLKIRSTKLEDSAMYFCASSEGRISYEQYFGPGTRLTVT.

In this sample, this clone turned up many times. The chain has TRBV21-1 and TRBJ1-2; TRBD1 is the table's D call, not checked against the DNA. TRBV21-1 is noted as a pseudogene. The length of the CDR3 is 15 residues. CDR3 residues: CASSKAGQGARGYTF. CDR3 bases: TGTGCCAGCAGCAAAGCCGGACAGGGGGCTCGCGGCTACACCTTC.

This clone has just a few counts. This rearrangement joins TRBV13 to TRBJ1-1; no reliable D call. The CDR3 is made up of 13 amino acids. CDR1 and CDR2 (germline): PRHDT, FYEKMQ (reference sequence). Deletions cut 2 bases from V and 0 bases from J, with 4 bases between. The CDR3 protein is CASSLRVNTEAFF. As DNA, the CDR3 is TGTGCCAGCAGCTTAAGGGTGAACACTGAAGCTTTCTTT.

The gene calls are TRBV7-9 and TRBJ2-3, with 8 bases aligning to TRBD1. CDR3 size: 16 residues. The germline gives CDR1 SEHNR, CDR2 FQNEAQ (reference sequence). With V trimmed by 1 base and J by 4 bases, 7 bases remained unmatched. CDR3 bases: TGTGCCAGCAGCTTAGTTCCAGGGGGCATGGCAGATACGCAGTATTTT. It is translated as CASSLVPGGMADTQYF. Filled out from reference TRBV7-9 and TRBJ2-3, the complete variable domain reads DTGVSQNPRHKITKRGQNVTFRCDPISEHNRLYWYRQTLGQGPEFLTYFQNEAQLEKSRLLSDRFSAERPKGSFSTLEIQRTEQGDSAMYLCASSLVPGGMADTQYFGPGTRLTVL.

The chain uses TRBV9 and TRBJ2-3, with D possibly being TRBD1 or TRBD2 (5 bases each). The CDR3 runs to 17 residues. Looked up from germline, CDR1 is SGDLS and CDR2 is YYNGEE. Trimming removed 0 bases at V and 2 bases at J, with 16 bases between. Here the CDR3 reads CASSVGGVRAATDTQYF. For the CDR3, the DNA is TGTGCCAGCAGCGTAGGAGGGGTGAGGGCGGCCACAGATACGCAGTATTTT.

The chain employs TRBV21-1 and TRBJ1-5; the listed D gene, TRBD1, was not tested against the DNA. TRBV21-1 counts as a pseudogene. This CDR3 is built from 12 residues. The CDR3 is CASSEPQEPQHF. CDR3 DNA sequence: TGTGCCAGCAGCGAACCTCAGGAGCCCCAGCATTTT.

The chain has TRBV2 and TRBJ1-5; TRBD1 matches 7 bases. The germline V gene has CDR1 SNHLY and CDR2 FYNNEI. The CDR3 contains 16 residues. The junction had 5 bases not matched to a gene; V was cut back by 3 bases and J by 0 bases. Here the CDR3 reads CASSEGQQVSNQPQHF. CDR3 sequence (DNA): TGTGCCAGCAGTGAGGGACAGCAAGTTAGCAATCAGCCCCAGCATTTT.

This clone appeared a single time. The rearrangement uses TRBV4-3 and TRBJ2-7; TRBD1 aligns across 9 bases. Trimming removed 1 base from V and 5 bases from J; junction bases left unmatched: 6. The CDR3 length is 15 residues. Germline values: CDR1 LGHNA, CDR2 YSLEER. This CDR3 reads CASSQGWDRVHEQYF. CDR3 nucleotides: TGCGCCAGCAGCCAAGGGTGGGACAGGGTCCACGAGCAGTACTTC.